The T cell receptor beta chain described here comes from a study of blood T cells in healthy people across ages. Combining a sample-barcoded 5' primer with a J-beta primer mix, a second PCR ran for about 7 to 11 cycles. Through a template-switch adaptor with 12 random nucleotides, each cDNA molecule received a tag. TCRdb called the 5' RACE reads again in MiXCR, with one record for every CDR3 protein. The repertoire holds 1.5 million to 2 million distinct CDR3 sequences, with around 42% as singletons. V shed 2 bases and J shed 6 bases, with 14 bases lying between them. This CDR3 has 15 residues. CDR1 is MDHEN and CDR2 is SYDVKM in the germline V gene.

The chain combines TRBV28 with TRBJ2-4; a possible D gene is TRBD2 (5 bases). The clonotype originates from a human donor in good health. The specimen was blood. CDR3 region: CASSLGGVPVNIQYF. As DNA, the CDR3 is TGTGCCAGCAGTTTAGGAGGAGTACCTGTAAACATTCAGTACTTC.